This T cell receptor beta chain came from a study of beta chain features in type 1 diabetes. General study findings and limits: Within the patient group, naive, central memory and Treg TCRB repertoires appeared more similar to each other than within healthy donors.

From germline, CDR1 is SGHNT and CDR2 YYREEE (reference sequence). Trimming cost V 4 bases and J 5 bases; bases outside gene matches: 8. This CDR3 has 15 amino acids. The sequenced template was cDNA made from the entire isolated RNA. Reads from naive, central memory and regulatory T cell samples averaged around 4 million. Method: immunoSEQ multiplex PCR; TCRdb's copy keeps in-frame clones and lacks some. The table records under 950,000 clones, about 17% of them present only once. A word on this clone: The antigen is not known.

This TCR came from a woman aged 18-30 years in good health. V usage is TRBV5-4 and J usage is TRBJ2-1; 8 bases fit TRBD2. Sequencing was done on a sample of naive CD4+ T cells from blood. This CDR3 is CASSTKREKDNEQFF. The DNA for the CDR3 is TGTGCCAGCAGCACAAAGCGGGAGAAGGACAATGAGCAGTTCTTC.